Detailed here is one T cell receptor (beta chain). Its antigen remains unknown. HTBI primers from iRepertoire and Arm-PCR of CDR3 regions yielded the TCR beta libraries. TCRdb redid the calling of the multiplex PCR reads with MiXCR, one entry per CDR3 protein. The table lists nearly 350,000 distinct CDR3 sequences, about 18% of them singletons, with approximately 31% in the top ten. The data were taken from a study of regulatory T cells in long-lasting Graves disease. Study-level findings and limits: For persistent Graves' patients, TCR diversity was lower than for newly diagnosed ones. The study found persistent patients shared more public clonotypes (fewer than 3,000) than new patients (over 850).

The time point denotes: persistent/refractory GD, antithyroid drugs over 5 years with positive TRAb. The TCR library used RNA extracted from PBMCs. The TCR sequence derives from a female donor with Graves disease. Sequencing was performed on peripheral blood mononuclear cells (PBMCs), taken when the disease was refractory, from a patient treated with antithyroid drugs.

In DNA form, the CDR3 reads TGTGCCACCAGTGATACGGGGGGAGAGGGCACTGAAGCTTTCTTT. Encoded protein: CATSDTGGEGTEAFF. The chain links TRBV24-1 to TRBJ1-1, with a tentative D call TRBD1 (5 bases). CDR1 and CDR2 from the germline V gene are KGHDR and SFDVKD. The V end lost 3 bases, the J end lost 4 bases, and 14 bases lay between the germline ends. This CDR3 contains 15 residues.